This record concerns one T cell receptor beta chain sequence. The antigen remains undetermined. TCRdb keeps only in-frame clones here, not all; method: immunoSEQ multiplex PCR. The sample lists 110,000 or so clones; about four fifths were seen once. These data are taken from a study of radiotherapy plus CTLA-4 blockade in lung cancer. Regarding the study as a whole: Expansion in blood of tumor-derived TCR clones was seen after radiotherapy plus ipilimumab.

The V end was cut by 5 bases, the J end by 0 bases, with 20 bases between. The CDR3 spans 19 residues. Germline V CDR1 and CDR2: MNHEY, SMNVEV (reference sequence). Ipilimumab CTLA-4 blockade and focal radiation were given to patients with chemo-refractory metastatic non-small-cell lung cancer. This rearrangement joins TRBV27 to TRBJ2-6; TRBD2 might be the D (6 bases). The material was peripheral blood, obtained from a patient treated with radiotherapy plus ipilimumab. The clonotype was recovered from a human donor with non-small cell lung cancer who had a partial response to radiotherapy plus ipilimumab. The CDR3 loop is CASSARHGGGFSGANVLTF. Here the CDR3 DNA reads TGTGCCAGCAGTGCCCGACACGGCGGAGGGTTCTCTGGGGCCAACGTCCTGACTTTC.